This TCR beta chain was documented in a study of vaccination effects on CD4 cells after COVID-19. Measured with immunoSEQ multiplex PCR; TCRdb has only the in-frame clones, and not every one. Of approximately 74,000 clones listed, under 85% are singletons. Ahead of sequencing, the ViraFEST assay grew antigen-specific CD4+ T cells using viral peptide pools. Scientists isolated CD4+ T cells after a roughly ten-day culture period ended. Absence of prior SARS-CoV-2 infection characterized the vaccine recipients, who showed negative nucleocapsid antibodies. They grew a few million PBMC in each well, adding about 9.5 IU/ml IL-2 and around 10 ug/ml peptides. After removal of 3 bases from V and 5 bases from J, the junction contained 4 bases not matched to a gene. The CDR3 runs to 14 residues. Germline CDR1 is LGHNA and CDR2 is YNFKEQ. Study-level findings and limits: In the study, convalescent patients were few, and early post-infection timepoints were absent.

In the case of this clone: The antigen is not known.

The material was CD4+ T cells from PBMCs cultured with HCoV-NL63 spike peptides, obtained before COVID-19 vaccination. This TCR derives from a human donor who received a COVID-19 vaccine. This rearrangement joins TRBV4-2 to TRBJ1-2, with TRBD1 identical over 9 bases. CDR3 DNA sequence: TGTGCCAGCAGCCACGGACAGGGGAATTATGGCTACACCTTC. Its translation: CASSHGQGNYGYTF.